The table lists the clone carrying this TCR beta chain with many counts. Its antigen is not identified. MiXCR, run by TCRdb on the reads, gives a single entry per CDR3 protein. The sample includes under 130,000 distinct CDR3 sequences, roughly 40% of them seen just once. The data originate from a study of T cell repertoires in cytomegalovirus infection. The overall study: Researchers turned to recently identified HLA-C-restricted CMV epitopes as well as well-studied HLA-B-restricted ones. A matching HLA type, together with CMV infection, was signaled by public TCR beta signatures.

General observations from the study: HLA-C-restricted TCR beta clonotypes specific for CMV led the ex vivo response.

The TCR comes from a human donor in good health (CMV status not recorded). Some clones in this sample may be carry-over from other donors' samples. Material: CD8+ T cells from cultured PBMCs, obtained from culture after CMV antigen stimulation.

The CDR3 region has the DNA TGTGCCAGCAGCCATGGGACAAACGAAGAGACCCAGTACTTC. Protein product: CASSHGTNEETQYF. This chain joins TRBV12-3 or TRBV12-4 and TRBJ2-5; TRBD1 might be the D (6 bases). Trimming stripped 6 bases from V and 3 bases from J, with 14 bases between. The CDR3 totals 14 residues.